This is a list of T cell receptor beta chains from one sample in a study of Ad26.COV2.S vaccination and SARS-CoV-2 variants. Produced via immunoSEQ multiplex PCR; TCRdb's table is partial and in-frame only. The sample has hundreds of thousands of clones; 80% to 90% are singletons. The source material was peripheral blood, sampled in a trial of Ad26.COV2.S vaccine versus placebo. The receptors shown here come from a person between 18 and 60 years old who received the Ad26.COV2.S COVID-19 vaccine or a placebo. Both conserved end residues are part of each CDR3. Fields, in order: D gene, V gene, clone size, J gene, CDR3 DNA, CDR3 protein. D genes are given only for firm matches. Size is stated for part of the rows, as once, few or many counts, or as a class when the clone is expanded.

-	TRBV7-3	-	TRBJ1-1	TGTGCCAGCAGCCTAAAGTTGACTTCAGAAGCTTTCTTT	CASSLKLTSEAFF
TRBD1	TRBV15	-	TRBJ1-5	TGTGCCACCAGCATTCGGACAGGGGGCTTTAGCAATCAGCCCCAGCATTTT	CATSIRTGGFSNQPQHF
-	TRBV12-5	-	TRBJ1-1	TGTGCTAGTGGCCCCCTGGGAGGGGCGAACACTGAAGCTTTCTTT	CASGPLGGANTEAFF
TRBD1	TRBV7-6	once	TRBJ2-7	TGTGCCAGCAGCTTACGTCAATCCGGGACAGGGAGCCACGAGCAGTACTTC	CASSLRQSGTGSHEQYF
TRBD1	TRBV19	-	TRBJ1-5	TGTGCCAGTAGTCCCCCAGGGGGTCAGCCCCAGCATTTT	CASSPPGGQPQHF
TRBD1	TRBV9	-	TRBJ1-5	TGTGCCAGCAGCGTAGGAACAGGGGCATTGCAGCCCCAGCATTTT	CASSVGTGALQPQHF
-	TRBV12-3/TRBV12-4	-	TRBJ1-4	TGTGCCAGCAGTTTCCTTAATGAAAAACTGTTTTTT	CASSFLNEKLFF
-	TRBV19	-	TRBJ1-4	TGTGCCAGTAGTCCTCAGGGAGCAGGAGAAAAACTGTTTTTT	CASSPQGAGEKLFF
-	TRBV29-1	-	TRBJ2-2	TGCAGCGTAGGACATTTCACCGGGGAGCTGTTTTTT	CSVGHFTGELFF
-	TRBV6-6	-	TRBJ1-6	TGTGCCAGCAGTTCCCCCATGAGCTCCTATAATTCACCCCTCCACTTT	CASSSPMSSYNSPLHF
-	TRBV19	-	TRBJ1-4	TGTGCCAGTAGTATTCGCCTCCCAGGGACGGACCACCGCGAAAAACTGTTTTTT	CASSIRLPGTDHREKLFF
-	TRBV9	-	TRBJ1-2	TGTGCCAGCAGCGTACAGGCCGGGGACTATGGCTACACCTTC	CASSVQAGDYGYTF
-	TRBV6-5	-	TRBJ2-5	TGTGCCAGCGTGAAGCTAGCCTTGTGGGAGACCCAGTACTTC	CASVKLALWETQYF
TRBD1	TRBV5-1	-	TRBJ1-4	TGCGCCAGCAGCTTGGCCGGGGACAGCTGGGAAAAACTGTTTTTT	CASSLAGDSWEKLFF
TRBD1	TRBV19	-	TRBJ1-1	TGTGCCAGTAGTACACAGGGGTCGGAGACTGAAGCTTTCTTT	CASSTQGSETEAFF
-	TRBV15	-	TRBJ1-2	TGTGCCGCCAGCAGAGATTTCGGCTATGGCTACACCTTC	CAASRDFGYGYTF
-	TRBV14	-	TRBJ2-4	TGTGCCAGCAGCCAAGCGAGGGTTGGCATTCAGTACTTC	CASSQARVGIQYF
TRBD2	TRBV5-1	-	TRBJ2-5	TGCGCCAGCAGAGGGACTACCTCACAAGAGACCCAGTACTTC	CASRGTTSQETQYF
TRBD2	TRBV2	once	TRBJ2-7	TGTGCCAGCAGTGGGGGACTAAATTACGAGCAGTACTTC	CASSGGLNYEQYF
-	TRBV6-5	-	TRBJ2-7	TGTGCCAGTGGTTCGGGCTACGAGCAGTACTTC	CASGSGYEQYF
-	TRBV18	-	TRBJ1-2	TGTGCCAGCTCACCAGAGGGCTTACCCCATGGCTACACCTTC	CASSPEGLPHGYTF
TRBD1	TRBV4-2	-	TRBJ1-6	TGTGCCAGCAGCCAAACCCCTACAGGGGTTAAGAATTCACCCCTCCACTTT	CASSQTPTGVKNSPLHF